Listed below are T cell receptor beta chains from one sample, sequenced in a study of T-cell memory formation after mild COVID-19. MiXCR was run by TCRdb on the 5' RACE reads, yielding one entry per CDR3 protein. The sample lists tens of thousands of distinct CDR3 sequences; over 6.5% were seen once. Sequenced input: PBMCs or a T cell subset sorted from them (not recorded which). The receptors here all came from a young man who had mild COVID-19 (a few samples of this study predate the infection). Cell type and time point are not known. CDR3s include the opening cysteine and the closing phenylalanine or tryptophan. D genes are given only for firm matches. Where a row states a size, it is once, few, many or the class of an expanded clone; other rows omit it.

v_call,j_call,d_call,clone_size,cdr3_nt,cdr3_aa
TRBV4-2,TRBJ1-2,TRBD1,few,TGTGCCAGCAGCCAAAACCCTTCGACAGGGGAGACCTATGGCTACACCTTC,CASSQNPSTGETYGYTF
TRBV7-9,TRBJ2-5,.,few,TGTGCCAGCAGCCAGGAGAGCGAGACCCAGTACTTC,CASSQESETQYF
TRBV10-3,TRBJ2-1,TRBD1,few,TGTGCCATCAGTGTCGGGACAGGGCCCAATGAGCAGTTCTTC,CAISVGTGPNEQFF
TRBV20-1,TRBJ1-5,TRBD1,few,TGCAGTGCTAGGTCCAGGGGGTTCAATCAGCCCCAGCATTTT,CSARSRGFNQPQHF
TRBV5-1,TRBJ1-3,.,few,TGCGCCAGCAGCCCCACTACAGGGATAAGTGGAAACACCATATATTTT,CASSPTTGISGNTIYF
TRBV5-1,TRBJ1-1,TRBD1,few,TGCGCCAGCAGCTTGAGCCGGGACAGCCCCATGAACACTGAAGCTTTCTTT,CASSLSRDSPMNTEAFF
TRBV2,TRBJ2-5,.,.,TGTGCCAGCAGGGGAGAAGAGACCCAGTACTTC,CASRGEETQYF
TRBV20-1,TRBJ2-3,TRBD2,many,TGCAGTGCTAGTCGTTCGGGGGGTACGCAGTATTTT,CSASRSGGTQYF
TRBV9,TRBJ2-7,.,.,TGTGCCAGCAGCGTAGAGGGCCAGGGGTACGAGCAGTACTTC,CASSVEGQGYEQYF
TRBV3-1,TRBJ2-2,.,few,TGTGCCAGCAGCCGAGCAAACGGGGAGCTGTTTTTT,CASSRANGELFF
TRBV12-3/TRBV12-4,TRBJ1-2,TRBD1,few,TGTGCCAGCAGTACCCGGTCAGGGGGAATGGGCTATGGCTACACCTTC,CASSTRSGGMGYGYTF
TRBV18,TRBJ1-5,.,few,TGTGCCAGCTCACCTCCAGGGCTTAGCAATCAGCCCCAGCATTTT,CASSPPGLSNQPQHF
TRBV6-5,TRBJ1-6,TRBD1,few,TGTGCCAGCAGTACTTTAACAGGGGGCGCAGCTTCACCCCTCCACTTT,CASSTLTGGAASPLHF
TRBV12-3/TRBV12-4,TRBJ2-1,.,many,TGTGCCAGCAGTTTCATGGAAGGGGGTGAGCAGTTCTTC,CASSFMEGGEQFF
TRBV6-1,TRBJ2-1,.,many,TGTGCCAGCAGACTCGGGTCGGGACGGGGGAACAATGAGCAGTTCTTC,CASRLGSGRGNNEQFF
TRBV14,TRBJ2-5,.,few,TGTGCCAGCAGCCGGGGACTCCAAGAGACCCAGTACTTC,CASSRGLQETQYF
TRBV4-1,TRBJ2-1,.,.,TGCGCCAGCAGCCAAGATTCTCGCAGGAAGAGCTCCTACAATGAGCAGTTCTTC,CASSQDSRRKSSYNEQFF
TRBV28,TRBJ2-6,.,.,TGTGCCAGCAGTTTAGGGGGGATCTCTGGGGCCAACGTCCTGACTTTC,CASSLGGISGANVLTF